This TCR beta chain is drawn from a study of regulatory T cells in long-lasting Graves disease. TCR beta libraries were built with iRepertoire HTBI primers and Arm-PCR of CDR3 regions. In the study's own analysis: Analysis of the samples identified 50 to 65 TRBV and 13 to 15 TRBJ segments. TCRdb recomputed calls from the multiplex PCR reads with MiXCR, one row per CDR3 protein. For this entry, the V and J calls and clone size follow TCRdb and not the study's own pipeline. This table has around 450,000 distinct CDR3 sequences, about a fifth appearing once. This CDR3 spans 12 amino acids. Trimming cost V 0 bases and J 5 bases, with 4 bases left between them. The germline V gene has CDR1 SGHTA and CDR2 FQGNSA. The time point denotes: persistent/refractory GD, antithyroid drugs over 5 years with positive TRAb. The TCR library was made from RNA extracted from PBMCs. This clonotype has at least ten counts.

This sequence joins TRBV7-2 and TRBJ2-5, with D hard to call. The specimen was peripheral blood mononuclear cells (PBMCs), collected when the disease was refractory, from a patient treated with antithyroid drugs. This clonotype originated in a female donor with Graves disease. CDR3 nucleotides: TGTGCCAGCAGCTTAGCGGTTGAGACCCAGTACTTC. Amino acids: CASSLAVETQYF.